The clone carrying this T cell receptor (beta chain) has ten or more counts. As yet, its antigen is unknown. TCRdb re-called the 5' RACE reads through MiXCR, storing one row per CDR3 protein. The data contain about 210,000 distinct CDR3 sequences, approximately 7.3% of them singletons. The V gene's germline CDR1 is MNHEY and CDR2 SMNVEV (reference sequence). CDR3 length equals 15 residues. Unmatched junction bases numbered 10, after V lost 5 bases and J lost 6 bases. The entry originates in a study of CD8 T cells in ankylosing spondylitis. Broader study findings: Blood from ankylosing spondylitis patients appeared to carry a characteristic roughly 8-variant TCR beta motif. Certain motif variants had earlier been reported in reactive arthritis synovial fluid and blood.

The sample taken for sequencing was blood, either unsorted or a sorted T cell fraction (not recorded which). The chain recombines TRBV27 with TRBJ1-5; 7 nucleotides line up with TRBD1. This receptor was identified in a male donor with ankylosing spondylitis. The CDR3 loop is CASSPGRGGLQPQHF. The CDR3 DNA follows: TGTGCCAGCAGTCCCGGCAGGGGGGGTCTTCAGCCCCAGCATTTT.